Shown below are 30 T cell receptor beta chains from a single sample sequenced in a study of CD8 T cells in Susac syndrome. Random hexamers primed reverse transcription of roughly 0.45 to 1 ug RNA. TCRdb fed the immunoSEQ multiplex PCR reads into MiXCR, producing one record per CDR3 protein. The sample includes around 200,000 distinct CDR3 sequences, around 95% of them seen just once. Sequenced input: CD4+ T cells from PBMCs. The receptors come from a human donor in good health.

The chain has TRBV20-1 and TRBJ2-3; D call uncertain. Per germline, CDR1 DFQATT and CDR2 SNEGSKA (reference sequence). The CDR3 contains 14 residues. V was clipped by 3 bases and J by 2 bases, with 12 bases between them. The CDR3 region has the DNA TGCAGTGCTAGCGAGTTCCTAGACACAGATACGCAGTATTTT. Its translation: CSASEFLDTDTQYF.

CDR3 loop: CASSLVGRDFHSNQPQHF. In DNA, the CDR3 is TGTGCCAGCAGCTTAGTGGGCAGGGACTTTCATAGCAATCAGCCCCAGCATTTT. The V call is TRBV7-8, the J call TRBJ1-5, with D tentatively TRBD1 (5 bases). CDR3 length: 18 amino acids. Germline loops: CDR1 SGHVS, CDR2 FQNEAQ. Trimming took off 1 base at V and 0 bases at J, with 16 bases between the two ends.

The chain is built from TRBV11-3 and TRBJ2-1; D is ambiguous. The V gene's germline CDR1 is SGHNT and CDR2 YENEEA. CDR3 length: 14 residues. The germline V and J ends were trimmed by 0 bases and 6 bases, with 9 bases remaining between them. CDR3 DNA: TGTGCCAGCAGCTTAGAGGCCGACCTCAATGAGCAGTTCTTC. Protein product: CASSLEADLNEQFF.

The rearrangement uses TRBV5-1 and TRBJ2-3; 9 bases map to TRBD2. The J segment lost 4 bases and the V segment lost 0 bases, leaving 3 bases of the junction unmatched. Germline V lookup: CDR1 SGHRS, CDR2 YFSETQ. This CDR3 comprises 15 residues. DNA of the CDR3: TGCGCCAGCAGCTTGGGACTAGCGGATTCAGATACGCAGTATTTT. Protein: CASSLGLADSDTQYF.

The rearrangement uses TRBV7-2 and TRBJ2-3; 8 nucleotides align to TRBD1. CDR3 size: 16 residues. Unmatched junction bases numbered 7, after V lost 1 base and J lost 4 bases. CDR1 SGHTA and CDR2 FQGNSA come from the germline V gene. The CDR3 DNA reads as TGTGCCAGCAGCTTAGTGACTGGACAGGGTGCAGATACGCAGTATTTT. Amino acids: CASSLVTGQGADTQYF.

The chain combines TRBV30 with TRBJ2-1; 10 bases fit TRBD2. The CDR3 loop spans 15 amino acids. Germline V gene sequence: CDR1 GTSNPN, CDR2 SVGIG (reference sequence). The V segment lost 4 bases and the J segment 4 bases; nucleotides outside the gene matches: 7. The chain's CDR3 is CAWMTGLARYNEQFF. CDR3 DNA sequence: TGTGCCTGGATGACGGGACTAGCGCGTTACAATGAGCAGTTCTTC.

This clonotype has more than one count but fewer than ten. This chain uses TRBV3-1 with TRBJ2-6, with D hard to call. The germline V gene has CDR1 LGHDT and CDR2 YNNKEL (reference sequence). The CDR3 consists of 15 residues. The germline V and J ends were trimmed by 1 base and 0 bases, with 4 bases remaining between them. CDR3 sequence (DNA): TGTGCCAGCAGCCAAGTCGGCTCTGGGGCCAACGTCCTGACTTTC. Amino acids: CASSQVGSGANVLTF.

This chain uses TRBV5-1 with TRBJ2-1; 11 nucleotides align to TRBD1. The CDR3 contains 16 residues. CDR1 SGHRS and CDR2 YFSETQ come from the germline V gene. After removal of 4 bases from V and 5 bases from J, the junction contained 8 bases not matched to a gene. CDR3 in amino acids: CASSRSGTGGNNEQFF. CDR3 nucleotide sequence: TGCGCCAGCAGCCGCTCCGGGACAGGGGGTAACAATGAGCAGTTCTTC.

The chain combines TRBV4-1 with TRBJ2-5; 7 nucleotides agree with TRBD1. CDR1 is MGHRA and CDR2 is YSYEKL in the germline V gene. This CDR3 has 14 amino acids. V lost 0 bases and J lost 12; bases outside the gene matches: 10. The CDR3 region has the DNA TGCGCCAGCAGCCAAGAGTGGGACAGCGGAGCAGAGTACTTC. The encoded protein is CASSQEWDSGAEYF.

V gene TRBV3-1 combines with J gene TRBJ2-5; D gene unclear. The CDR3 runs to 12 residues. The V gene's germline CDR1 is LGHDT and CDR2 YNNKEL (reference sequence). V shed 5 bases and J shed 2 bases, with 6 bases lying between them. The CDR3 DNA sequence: TGTGCCAGCAGCTCCACTCAAGAGACCCAGTACTTC. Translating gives CASSSTQETQYF.

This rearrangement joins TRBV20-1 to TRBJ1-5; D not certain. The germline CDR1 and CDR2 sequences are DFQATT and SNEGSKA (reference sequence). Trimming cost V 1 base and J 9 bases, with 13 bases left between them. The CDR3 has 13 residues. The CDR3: CSARAEVFAPQHF. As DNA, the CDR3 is TGCAGTGCTAGAGCGGAGGTGTTCGCGCCCCAGCATTTT.

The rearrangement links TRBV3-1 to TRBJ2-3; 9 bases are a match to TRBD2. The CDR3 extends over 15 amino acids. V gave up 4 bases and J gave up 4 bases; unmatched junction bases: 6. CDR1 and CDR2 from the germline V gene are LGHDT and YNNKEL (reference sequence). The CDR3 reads CASSRTSVGADTQYF. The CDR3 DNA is TGTGCCAGCAGCCGGACTAGCGTGGGGGCAGATACGCAGTATTTT.

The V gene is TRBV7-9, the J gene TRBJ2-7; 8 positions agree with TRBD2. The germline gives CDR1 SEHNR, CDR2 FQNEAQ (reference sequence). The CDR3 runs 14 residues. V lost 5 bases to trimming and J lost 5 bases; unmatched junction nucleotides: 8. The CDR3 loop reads CASSLPGLEHEQYV. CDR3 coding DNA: TGTGCCAGCAGCCTACCGGGACTAGAACACGAGCAGTACGTC.

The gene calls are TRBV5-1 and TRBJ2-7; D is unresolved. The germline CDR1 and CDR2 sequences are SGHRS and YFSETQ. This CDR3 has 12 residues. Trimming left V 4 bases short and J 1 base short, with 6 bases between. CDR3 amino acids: CASSATSYEQYF. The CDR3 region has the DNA TGCGCCAGCAGCGCGACTTCCTACGAGCAGTACTTC.

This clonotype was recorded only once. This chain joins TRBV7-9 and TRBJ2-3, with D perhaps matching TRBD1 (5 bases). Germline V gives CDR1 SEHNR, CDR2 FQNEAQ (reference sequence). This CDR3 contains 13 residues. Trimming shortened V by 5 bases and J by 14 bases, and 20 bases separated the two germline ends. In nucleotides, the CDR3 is TGTGCCAGCAGCGTCTTTAGCCTCTCAGGGCCGTATTTT. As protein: CASSVFSLSGPYF.

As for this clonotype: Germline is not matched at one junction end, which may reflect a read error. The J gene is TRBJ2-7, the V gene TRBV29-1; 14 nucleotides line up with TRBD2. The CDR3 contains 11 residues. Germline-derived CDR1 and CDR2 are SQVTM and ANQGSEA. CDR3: CSGGTSGRIDF. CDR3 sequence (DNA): TGCAGCGGGGGGACTAGCGGGAGAATTGACTTC.

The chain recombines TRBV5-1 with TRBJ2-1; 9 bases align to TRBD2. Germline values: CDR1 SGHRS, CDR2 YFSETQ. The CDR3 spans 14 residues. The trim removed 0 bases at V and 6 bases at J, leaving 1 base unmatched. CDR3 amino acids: CASSLGLAANEQFF. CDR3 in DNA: TGCGCCAGCAGCTTGGGACTAGCGGCCAATGAGCAGTTCTTC.

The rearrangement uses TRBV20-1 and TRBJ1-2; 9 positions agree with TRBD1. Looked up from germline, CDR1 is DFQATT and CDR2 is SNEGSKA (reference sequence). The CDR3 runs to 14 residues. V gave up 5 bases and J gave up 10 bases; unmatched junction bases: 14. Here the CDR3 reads CSALPDRGAVDYTF. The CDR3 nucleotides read TGCAGTGCTCTCCCGGACAGGGGTGCCGTGGACTACACCTTC.

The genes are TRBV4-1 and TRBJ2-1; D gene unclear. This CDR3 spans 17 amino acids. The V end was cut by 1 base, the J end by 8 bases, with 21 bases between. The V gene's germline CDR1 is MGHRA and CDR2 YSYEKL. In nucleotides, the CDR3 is TGCGCCAGCAGCCAAGGAATCCTGCGGCCGGTTTACTATGAGCAGTTCTTC. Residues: CASSQGILRPVYYEQFF.

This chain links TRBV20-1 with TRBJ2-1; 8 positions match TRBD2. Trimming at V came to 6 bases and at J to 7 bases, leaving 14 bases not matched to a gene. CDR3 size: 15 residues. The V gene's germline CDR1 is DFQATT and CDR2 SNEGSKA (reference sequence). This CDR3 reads CSADTLAGGWNEQFF. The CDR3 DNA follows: TGCAGTGCCGATACCCTGGCGGGAGGTTGGAATGAGCAGTTCTTC.

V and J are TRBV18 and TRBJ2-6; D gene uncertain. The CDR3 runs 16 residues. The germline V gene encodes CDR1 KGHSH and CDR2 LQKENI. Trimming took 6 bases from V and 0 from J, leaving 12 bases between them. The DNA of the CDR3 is TGTGCCAGCTCCCTCACACAGAGCTCTGGGGCCAACGTCCTGACTTTC. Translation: CASSLTQSSGANVLTF.

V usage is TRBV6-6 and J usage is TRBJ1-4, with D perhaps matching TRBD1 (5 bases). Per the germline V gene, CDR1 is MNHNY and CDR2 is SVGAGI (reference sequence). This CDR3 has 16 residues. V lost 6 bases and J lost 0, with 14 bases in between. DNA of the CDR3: TGTGCCAGCAGCCCGATGCGGGGCTCAACTAATGAAAAACTGTTTTTT. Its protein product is CASSPMRGSTNEKLFF.

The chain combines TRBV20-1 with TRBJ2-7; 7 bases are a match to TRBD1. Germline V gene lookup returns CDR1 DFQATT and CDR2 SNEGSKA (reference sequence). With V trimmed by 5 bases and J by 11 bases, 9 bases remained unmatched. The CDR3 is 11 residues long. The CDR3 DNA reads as TGCAGTGCTGAACTAACAGGGGTCGAGTACTTC. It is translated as CSAELTGVEYF.

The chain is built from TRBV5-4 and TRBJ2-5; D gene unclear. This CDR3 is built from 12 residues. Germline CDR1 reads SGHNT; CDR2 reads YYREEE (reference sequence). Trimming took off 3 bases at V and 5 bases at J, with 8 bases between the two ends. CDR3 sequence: CASSSAIETQYF. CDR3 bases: TGTGCCAGCAGCTCCGCCATTGAGACCCAGTACTTC.

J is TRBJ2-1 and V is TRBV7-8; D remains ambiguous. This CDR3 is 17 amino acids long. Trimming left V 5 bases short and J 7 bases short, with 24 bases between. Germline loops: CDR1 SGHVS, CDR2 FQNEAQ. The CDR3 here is CASSAPSGSVFGNEQFF. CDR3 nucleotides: TGTGCCAGCAGCGCCCCCTCCGGGTCGGTTTTCGGGAATGAGCAGTTCTTC.

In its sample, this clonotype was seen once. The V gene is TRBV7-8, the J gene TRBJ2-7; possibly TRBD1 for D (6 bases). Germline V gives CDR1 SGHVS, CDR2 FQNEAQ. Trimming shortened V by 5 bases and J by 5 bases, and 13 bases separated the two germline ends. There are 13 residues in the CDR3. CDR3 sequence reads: CASSTRQGNEQYV. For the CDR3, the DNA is TGTGCCAGCAGCACTCGCCAGGGGAACGAGCAGTACGTC.

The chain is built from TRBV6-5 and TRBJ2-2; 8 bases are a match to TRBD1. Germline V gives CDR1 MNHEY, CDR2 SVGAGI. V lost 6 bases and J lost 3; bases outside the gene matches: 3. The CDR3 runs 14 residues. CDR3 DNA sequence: TGTGCCAGCAGCGGACAGGGATACACCGGGGAGCTGTTTTTT. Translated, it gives CASSGQGYTGELFF.

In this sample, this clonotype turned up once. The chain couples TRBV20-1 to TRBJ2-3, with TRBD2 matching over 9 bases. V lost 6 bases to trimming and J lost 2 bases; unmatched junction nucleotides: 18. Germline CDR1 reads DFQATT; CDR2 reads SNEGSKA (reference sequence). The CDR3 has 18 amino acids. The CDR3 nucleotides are TGCAGTGCCACAGAGGGGGTAGCGGGGGCCCAGAACACAGATACGCAGTATTTT. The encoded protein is CSATEGVAGAQNTDTQYF.

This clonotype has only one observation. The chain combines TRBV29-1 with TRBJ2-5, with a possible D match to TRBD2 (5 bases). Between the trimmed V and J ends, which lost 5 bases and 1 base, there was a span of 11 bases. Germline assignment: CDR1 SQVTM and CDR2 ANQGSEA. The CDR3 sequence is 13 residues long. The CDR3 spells CSVTAAAQETQYF. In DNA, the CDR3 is TGCAGCGTTACAGCGGCAGCCCAAGAGACCCAGTACTTC.

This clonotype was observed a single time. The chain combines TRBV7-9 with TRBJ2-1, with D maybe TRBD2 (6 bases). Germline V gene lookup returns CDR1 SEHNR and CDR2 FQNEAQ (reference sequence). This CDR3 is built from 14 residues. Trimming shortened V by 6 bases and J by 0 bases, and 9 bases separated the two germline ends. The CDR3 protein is CASSRTISYNEQFF. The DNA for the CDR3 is TGTGCCAGCAGTCGGACTATCTCCTACAATGAGCAGTTCTTC.